These 31 T cell receptor beta chains originate from one sample sequenced in a study of cytomegalovirus exposure and HLA in healthy donors. The study ran its PCR with 60 Vbeta and 13 Jbeta primers. Produced via immunoSEQ multiplex PCR; TCRdb's table is partial and in-frame only. The table lists around 150,000 clones, roughly two thirds of them singletons. Sequencing input: PBMCs. The receptors derive from a woman in her twenties or thirties in good health and CMV-seronegative.

The rearrangement links TRBV5-4 to TRBJ2-2; tentative D call: TRBD1 (5 bases). The germline V gene has CDR1 SGHNT and CDR2 YYREEE (reference sequence). This CDR3 has 13 residues. V lost 3 bases and J lost 6, with 9 bases in between. The CDR3 region has the DNA TGTGCCAGCAGCTCTAAGGGGCCCGGGGAGCTGTTTTTT. It is translated as CASSSKGPGELFF.

This clone was seen more than once but under ten times. J is TRBJ1-1 and V is TRBV5-1, with 8 nucleotides matching TRBD1. The length of the CDR3 is 14 residues. V shed 4 bases, J shed 1 base, and the junction held 3 bases outside the gene matches. The germline CDR1 and CDR2 sequences are SGHRS and YFSETQ. CDR3 DNA: TGCGCCAGCAGCATCAGGGGGCGGAACACTGAAGCTTTCTTT. Translating it yields CASSIRGRNTEAFF.

This chain connects TRBV7-9 to TRBJ1-2; 9 bases fit TRBD1. CDR3 size: 15 residues. V lost 5 bases to trimming and J lost 2 bases; unmatched junction nucleotides: 6. The germline V gene encodes CDR1 SEHNR and CDR2 FQNEAQ (reference sequence). The CDR3, as DNA: TGTGCCAGCAGCACCCGGACAGGGGAGAACTATGGCTACACCTTC. It encodes CASSTRTGENYGYTF.

The gene calls are TRBV4-1 and TRBJ1-5; D gene unclear. The germline V gene encodes CDR1 MGHRA and CDR2 YSYEKL. The CDR3 runs 17 residues. The V gene lost 1 base and the J gene lost 5 bases, with 18 bases spanning the gap. CDR3 sequence: CASSQVDLGVSYQPQHF. The CDR3 bases are TGCGCCAGCAGCCAAGTCGACCTGGGAGTAAGCTATCAGCCCCAGCATTTT.

The J gene is TRBJ1-2, the V gene TRBV28; TRBD1 might be the D (6 bases). The germline V gene encodes CDR1 MDHEN and CDR2 SYDVKM. The CDR3 is 14 amino acids. Trimming pared 5 bases from V and 8 bases from J, leaving 18 bases between. CDR3 residues: CASSPRDIRGGYTF. DNA for the CDR3: TGTGCCAGCAGTCCCCGGGACATACGCGGGGGCTACACCTTC.

The genes are TRBV7-9 and TRBJ1-2; D is unresolved. The CDR3 runs 12 residues. In germline, CDR1 is SEHNR, CDR2 FQNEAQ (reference sequence). V was trimmed by 4 bases and J by 8 bases, leaving 11 bases between them. CDR3 region: CASSSISGGYTF. DNA of the CDR3: TGTGCCAGCAGCTCGATCTCCGGGGGCTACACCTTC.

CDR3 loop: CASSPGQGEYEQYF. The CDR3 DNA follows: TGTGCCAGCAGTCCTGGACAGGGGGAATACGAGCAGTACTTC. This sequence joins TRBV11-2 and TRBJ2-7; 10 positions match TRBD1. The length of the CDR3 is 14 residues. V trimming: 6 bases; J trimming: 4 bases; junction bases outside the gene matches: 6. Per the germline V gene, CDR1 is SGHAT and CDR2 is FQNNGV.

This chain connects TRBV5-6 to TRBJ1-2; 7 bases align to TRBD1. This CDR3 has 15 amino acids. Germline loops: CDR1 SGHDT, CDR2 YYEEEE. V was pared by 2 bases and J by 2 bases, with 6 bases of the junction left unmatched. DNA for the CDR3: TGTGCCAGCAGCTTCCGGGACAGCGTGAACTATGGCTACACCTTC. Amino acid sequence: CASSFRDSVNYGYTF.

The rearrangement links TRBV7-9 to TRBJ2-7; D is ambiguous. From germline, CDR1 is SEHNR and CDR2 FQNEAQ (reference sequence). The V and J ends lost 4 bases and 0 bases respectively, with 10 bases between them. CDR3 length: 14 amino acids. As DNA, the CDR3 is TGTGCCAGCAGCTACAGCCTCTACTCCTACGAGCAGTACTTC. Translation gives CASSYSLYSYEQYF.

In DNA, the CDR3 is TGTGCCAGCAGTTACTCGGACAGGGGCTACGAGCAGTACTTC. Its protein is CASSYSDRGYEQYF. The V gene is TRBV7-3, the J gene TRBJ2-7; TRBD1 matches at 9 bases. Per the germline V gene, CDR1 is SGHTA and CDR2 is FQGTGA. The CDR3 covers 14 residues. V lost 6 bases and J lost 3; bases outside the gene matches: 6.

This clone was seen a few times. The chain is built from TRBV6-1 and TRBJ1-2; 9 nucleotides align to TRBD1. This CDR3 has 13 residues. The trim removed 6 bases at V and 7 bases at J, leaving 6 bases unmatched. Germline V gives CDR1 MNHNS, CDR2 SASEGT. CDR3 sequence reads: CASRPTGGSGYTF. The CDR3 region has the DNA TGTGCCAGCAGGCCAACAGGGGGCTCTGGCTACACCTTC.

This chain connects TRBV7-3 to TRBJ2-1; no clear D gene. V was pared by 1 base and J by 0 bases, with 10 bases between. This CDR3 is 16 amino acids long. Looked up from germline, CDR1 is SGHTA and CDR2 is FQGTGA. The CDR3 is CASSLIPSSSYNEQFF. The CDR3 DNA is TGTGCCAGCAGCTTAATACCGTCTAGCTCCTACAATGAGCAGTTCTTC.

The DNA for the CDR3 is TGCGCCAGCAGCCCAGGGGACAGCCTGCATGAGCAGTTCTTC. It yields the protein CASSPGDSLHEQFF. The J gene is TRBJ2-1, the V gene TRBV5-1, with TRBD1 matching over 7 bases. The CDR3 extends over 14 amino acids. Looked up from germline, CDR1 is SGHRS and CDR2 is YFSETQ. V lost 4 bases and J lost 8; bases outside the gene matches: 9.

This CDR3 reads CASSQDFREQNSPLHF. The CDR3 DNA reads TGTGCCAGCAGCCAAGATTTCCGGGAACAAAATTCACCCCTCCACTTT. V is TRBV4-2 and J is TRBJ1-6; D is ambiguous. V lost 0 bases and J lost 7, with 13 bases in between. This CDR3 comprises 16 residues. CDR1 and CDR2 from the germline V gene are LGHNA and YNFKEQ.

The chain links TRBV10-3 to TRBJ2-2; TRBD1 agrees at 8 bases. The ends lost 6 bases at V and 4 bases at J; junction bases unmatched: 7. CDR1 is ENHRY, CDR2 SYGVKD, per germline. This CDR3 comprises 15 residues. CDR3 nucleotides: TGTGCCATCAGGCCGGGACAGGAGAGCACCGGGGAGCTGTTTTTT. This sequence encodes CAIRPGQESTGELFF.

The genes are TRBV19 and TRBJ1-1, with 10 bases aligning to TRBD1. CDR3 length: 15 amino acids. From germline, CDR1 is LNHDA and CDR2 SQIVND (reference sequence). The ends lost 7 bases at V and 4 bases at J; junction bases unmatched: 9. The CDR3: CASNDRGRSSTEAFF. DNA for the CDR3: TGTGCCAGTAATGACAGGGGGCGAAGTTCCACTGAAGCTTTCTTT.

This clone was detected only a few times. The V and J genes are TRBV5-1 and TRBJ1-5, with D tentatively TRBD1 (5 bases). CDR1 SGHRS and CDR2 YFSETQ come from the germline V gene. The CDR3 contains 15 residues. V shed 4 bases and J shed 5 bases, with 16 bases lying between them. CDR3 loop: CASSPSGGYDQPQHF. DNA of the CDR3: TGCGCCAGCAGCCCTTCCGGGGGATACGATCAGCCCCAGCATTTT.

The J gene is TRBJ2-7, the V gene TRBV28; tentatively, D is TRBD1 (5 bases). Germline V gene data show CDR1 as MDHEN and CDR2 as SYDVKM. V lost 7 bases to trimming and J lost 3 bases, with 16 bases between them. This CDR3 has 14 amino acids. The CDR3 DNA is TGTGCCAGCACCGTGATAGGGGATTTCTACGAGCAGTACTTC. This codes for CASTVIGDFYEQYF.

The chain employs TRBV18 and TRBJ2-7; TRBD2 is a possible D gene (6 bases). This CDR3 is built from 12 residues. Per germline, CDR1 KGHSH and CDR2 LQKENI. V dropped 6 bases and J dropped 5 bases, with 11 bases sitting between them. The CDR3 DNA sequence: TGTGCCAGCTCCCCGGGCGGGAACGAGCAGTACTTC. Encoded protein: CASSPGGNEQYF.

This rearrangement joins TRBV7-8 to TRBJ1-1; D may be TRBD1 (6 bases). Germline lookup yields CDR1 SGHVS and CDR2 FQNEAQ. The V end lost 5 bases, the J end lost 5 bases, and 15 bases lay between the germline ends. The CDR3 extends over 14 amino acids. CDR3 DNA: TGTGCCAGCAGCCCACCAGGGGTGGTAACTGAAGCTTTCTTT. Translation gives CASSPPGVVTEAFF.

V and J are TRBV5-4 and TRBJ2-2; 10 bases are a match to TRBD2. V shed 3 bases and J 7 bases; nucleotides not matched to a gene: 9. Germline assignment: CDR1 SGHNT and CDR2 YYREEE (reference sequence). CDR3 length equals 16 residues. The CDR3 bases are TGTGCCAGCAGCTCGGCTAGCGGGAGAGGTGTCGGGGAGCTGTTTTTT. This encodes CASSSASGRGVGELFF. The complete variable domain, with remaining parts taken from reference TRBV5-4 and TRBJ2-2, reads ETGVTQSPTHLIKTRGQQVTLRCSSQSGHNTVSWYQQALGQGPQFIFQYYREEENGRGNFPPRFSGLQFPNYSSELNVNALELDDSALYLCASSSASGRGVGELFFGEGSRLTVL.

This chain connects TRBV7-9 to TRBJ2-1, with TRBD2 matching over 7 bases. V gave up 3 bases and J gave up 0 bases; unmatched junction bases: 8. The germline V gene encodes CDR1 SEHNR and CDR2 FQNEAQ (reference sequence). This CDR3 is 17 amino acids long. The CDR3, as DNA: TGTGCCAGCAGCTTCCCGGGGGGAGCGCCCTCCTACAATGAGCAGTTCTTC. This gives the protein CASSFPGGAPSYNEQFF.

In its sample, this clone was seen a few times. The rearrangement joins TRBV5-6 to TRBJ1-2; TRBD1 aligns across 7 bases. The CDR3 is 15 amino acids. Per germline, CDR1 SGHDT and CDR2 YYEEEE. Trimming took 0 bases from V and 5 from J; bases not matched to a gene: 7. CDR3 residues: CASSLVGQELYGYTF. CDR3 nucleotides: TGTGCCAGCAGCTTGGTCGGACAGGAACTATATGGCTACACCTTC. Full variable domain (missing parts from reference TRBV5-6 and TRBJ1-2): DAGVTQSPTHLIKTRGQQVTLRCSPKSGHDTVSWYQQALGQGPQFIFQYYEEEERQRGNFPDRFSGHQFPNYSSELNVNALLLGDSALYLCASSLVGQELYGYTFGSGTRLTVV.

Comments on this clone: Additional DNA sequences in this sample encode the identical CDR3. This rearrangement joins TRBV30 to TRBJ1-2; the D gene is possibly TRBD1 (5 bases). V was clipped by 2 bases and J by 8 bases, with 9 bases between them. The CDR3 is made up of 11 amino acids. From germline, CDR1 is GTSNPN and CDR2 SVGIG (reference sequence). The CDR3, as DNA: TGTGCCTGGAGTTGGGGCGGCGGCTACACCTTC. It is translated as CAWSWGGGYTF.

Only a few counts were recorded for this clone. The V and J genes are TRBV4-1 and TRBJ1-5; D call uncertain. The V gene lost 0 bases and the J gene lost 5 bases, with 11 bases spanning the gap. The germline CDR1 and CDR2 sequences are MGHRA and YSYEKL. The CDR3 loop spans 15 amino acids. CDR3 residues: CASSQDGFGDQPQHF. The CDR3 DNA reads as TGCGCCAGCAGCCAAGATGGGTTTGGAGATCAGCCCCAGCATTTT.

With respect to this clone: The same CDR3 arises from other DNA sequences in this sample as well. The chain joins TRBV25-1 to TRBJ2-5, with D possibly TRBD2 on 5 matching bases. Looked up from germline, CDR1 is MGHDK and CDR2 is SYGVNS. Deletions cut 7 bases from V and 4 bases from J, with 13 bases between. The CDR3 loop spans 13 amino acids. CDR3 amino acids: CASTLRGLETQYF. The CDR3 nucleotides read TGTGCCAGCACCCTAAGAGGGCTAGAGACCCAGTACTTC.

This chain uses TRBV7-6 with TRBJ1-6; TRBD1 matches at 7 bases. Germline assignment: CDR1 SGHVS and CDR2 FNYEAQ. The V gene end was trimmed by 5 bases and the J gene end by 0 bases; junction bases not matched to a gene: 4. This CDR3 has 16 residues. For the CDR3, the DNA is TGTGCCAGCAGCCAGACAGGGAGCTCCTATAATTCACCCCTCCACTTT. It translates to CASSQTGSSYNSPLHF.

The chain's CDR3 is CASRTVEGDTEAFF. The DNA for the CDR3 is TGTGCCAGTAGGACAGTGGAAGGGGACACTGAAGCTTTCTTT. V and J are TRBV19 and TRBJ1-1, with D tentatively TRBD1 (5 bases). The V gene's germline CDR1 is LNHDA and CDR2 SQIVND (reference sequence). The CDR3 loop spans 14 amino acids. Trimming stripped 6 bases from V and 3 bases from J, with 14 bases between.

The rearrangement uses TRBV28 and TRBJ1-6, with D possibly matching TRBD1 (6 bases). The germline gives CDR1 MDHEN, CDR2 SYDVKM. The CDR3 sequence is 15 residues long. V lost 6 bases and J 6 bases, leaving 15 bases between the germline ends. CDR3 protein: CASRSQGIINSPLHF. CDR3 DNA: TGTGCCAGCAGGAGTCAGGGGATCATTAATTCACCCCTCCACTTT.

V is TRBV10-3 and J is TRBJ2-7; D may be TRBD2 (5 bases). Trimming shortened V by 10 bases and J by 3 bases, and 19 bases separated the two germline ends. Germline assignment: CDR1 ENHRY and CDR2 SYGVKD. The CDR3 has 14 residues. The CDR3: CATHPGEGVYEQYF. The CDR3 DNA is TGTGCCACCCACCCGGGTGAGGGAGTCTACGAGCAGTACTTC.

The chain's CDR3 is CASTGTSGGRNQETQYF. The CDR3 coding sequence is TGTGCCAGCACCGGGACTAGCGGGGGGCGAAACCAAGAGACCCAGTACTTC. The V call is TRBV2, the J call TRBJ2-5; TRBD2 aligns across 15 bases. With V trimmed by 7 bases and J by 0 bases, 6 bases remained unmatched. Germline CDR1 is SNHLY and CDR2 is FYNNEI. The CDR3 runs to 17 residues.